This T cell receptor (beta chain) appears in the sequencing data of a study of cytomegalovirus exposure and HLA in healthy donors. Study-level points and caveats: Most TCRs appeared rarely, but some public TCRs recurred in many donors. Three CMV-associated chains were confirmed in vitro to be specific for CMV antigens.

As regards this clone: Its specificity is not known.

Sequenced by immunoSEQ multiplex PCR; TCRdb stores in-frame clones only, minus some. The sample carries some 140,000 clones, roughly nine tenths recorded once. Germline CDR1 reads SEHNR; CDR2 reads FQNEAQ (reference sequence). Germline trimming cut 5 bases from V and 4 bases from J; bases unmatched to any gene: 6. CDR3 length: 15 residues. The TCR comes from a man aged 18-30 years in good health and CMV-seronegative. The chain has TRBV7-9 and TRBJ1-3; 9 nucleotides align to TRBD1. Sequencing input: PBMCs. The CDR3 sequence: CASSPPGTGGNTIYF. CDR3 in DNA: TGTGCCAGCAGCCCACCCGGGACAGGGGGAAACACCATATATTTT.